This TCR beta chain was sequenced for a study of blood T cell repertoires in COVID-19. Only in-frame clones appear in the TCRdb table, and some are missing; sequencing was by immunoSEQ multiplex PCR. The sample carries 190,000 or so clones, 82% recorded once. Per the germline V gene, CDR1 is SGHTA and CDR2 is FQGNSA. Between the trimmed V and J ends, which lost 4 bases and 0 bases, there was a span of 9 bases. The CDR3 runs to 14 residues. J is TRBJ2-5 and V is TRBV7-2, with D possibly matching TRBD2 (6 bases). The sample consisted of PBMCs or T cells enriched from blood (not recorded which). This clonotype was sampled from a man aged 40-50 years who had recovered from COVID-19. The chain's CDR3 is CASSSRGDQETQYF. CDR3 DNA sequence: TGTGCCAGCAGCTCCCGCGGGGACCAAGAGACCCAGTACTTC. Filled out from reference TRBV7-2 and TRBJ2-5, the complete variable domain reads GAGVSQSPSNKVTEKGKDVELRCDPISGHTALYWYRQSLGQGLEFLIYFQGNSAPDKSGLPSDRFSAERTGGSVSTLTIQRTQQEDSAVYLCASSSRGDQETQYFGPGTRLLVL.